This T cell receptor beta chain was identified during a study of blood T cell repertoires in COVID-19. The method was immunoSEQ multiplex PCR; TCRdb's version includes in-frame clones alone and lacks a portion of them. The data hold 330,000 or so clones, with more than 85% observed a single time. The sample taken for sequencing was PBMCs or T cells enriched from blood (not recorded which). This TCR derives from a woman in her twenties or thirties who had recovered from COVID-19.

The DNA of the CDR3 is TGTGCCAGCAGCTTAAGCAGGGACATTCCTGAAGCTTTCTTT. This gives the protein CASSLSRDIPEAFF. V usage is TRBV7-2 and J usage is TRBJ1-1; perhaps TRBD1 as D (6 bases). Germline CDR1 is SGHTA and CDR2 is FQGNSA. This CDR3 has 14 amino acids. Trimming cost V 2 bases and J 6 bases, with 13 bases left between them. Full variable domain (outside the CDR3, taken from reference TRBV7-2 and TRBJ1-1): GAGVSQSPSNKVTEKGKDVELRCDPISGHTALYWYRQSLGQGLEFLIYFQGNSAPDKSGLPSDRFSAERTGGSVSTLTIQRTQQEDSAVYLCASSLSRDIPEAFFGQGTRLTVV.